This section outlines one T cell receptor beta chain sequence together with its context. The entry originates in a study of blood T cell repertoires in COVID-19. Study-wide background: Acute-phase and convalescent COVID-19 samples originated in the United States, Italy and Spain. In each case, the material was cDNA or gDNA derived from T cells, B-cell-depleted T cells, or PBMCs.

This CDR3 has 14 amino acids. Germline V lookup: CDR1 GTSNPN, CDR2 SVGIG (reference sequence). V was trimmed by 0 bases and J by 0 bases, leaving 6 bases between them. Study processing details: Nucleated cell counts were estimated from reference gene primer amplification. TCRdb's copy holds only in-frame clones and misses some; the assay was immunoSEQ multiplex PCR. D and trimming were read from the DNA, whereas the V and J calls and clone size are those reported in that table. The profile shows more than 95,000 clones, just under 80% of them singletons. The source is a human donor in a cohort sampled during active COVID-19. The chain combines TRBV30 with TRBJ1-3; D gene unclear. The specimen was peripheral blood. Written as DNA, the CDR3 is TGTGCCTGGAGTGTAAGCCACTCTGGAAACACCATATATTTT. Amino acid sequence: CAWSVSHSGNTIYF.